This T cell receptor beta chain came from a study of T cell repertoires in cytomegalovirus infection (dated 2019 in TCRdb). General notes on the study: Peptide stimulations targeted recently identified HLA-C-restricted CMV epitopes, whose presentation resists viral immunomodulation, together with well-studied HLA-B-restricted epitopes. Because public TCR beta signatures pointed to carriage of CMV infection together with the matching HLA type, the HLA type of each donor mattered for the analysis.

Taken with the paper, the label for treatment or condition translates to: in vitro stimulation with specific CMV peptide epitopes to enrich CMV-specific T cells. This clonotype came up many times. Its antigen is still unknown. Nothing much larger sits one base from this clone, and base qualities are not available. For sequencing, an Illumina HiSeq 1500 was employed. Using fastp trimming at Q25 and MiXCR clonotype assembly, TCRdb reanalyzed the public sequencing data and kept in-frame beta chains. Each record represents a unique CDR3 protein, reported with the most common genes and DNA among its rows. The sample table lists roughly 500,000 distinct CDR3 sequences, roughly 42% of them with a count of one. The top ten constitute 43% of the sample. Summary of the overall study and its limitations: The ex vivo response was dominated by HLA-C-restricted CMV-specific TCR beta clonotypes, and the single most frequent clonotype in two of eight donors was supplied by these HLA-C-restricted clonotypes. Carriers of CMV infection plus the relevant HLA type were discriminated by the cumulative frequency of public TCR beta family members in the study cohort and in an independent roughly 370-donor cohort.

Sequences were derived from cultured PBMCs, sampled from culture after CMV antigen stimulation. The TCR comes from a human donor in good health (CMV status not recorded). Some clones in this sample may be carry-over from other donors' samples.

Here is the DNA: TGTGCCAGCAGTCCCCGCCGGGACAGGGCGTCGAGTGAGCAGTTCTTC. Translated, it gives CASSPRRDRASSEQFF. The rearranged segments are TRBV7-8 and TRBJ2-1; the junction holds 9 bases that match TRBD1. The germline V gene supplies CDR1 SGHVS and CDR2 FQNEAQ. From the cysteine through the phenylalanine, the CDR3 covers 16 amino acids. Just CDR3 DNA is preserved here, 48 bases in frame from base 1. The germline V and J ends show losses of 6 bases and 9 bases respectively, and no gene match explains 15 bases of the junction.